This TCR beta chain was recorded in a study of radiotherapy plus CTLA-4 blockade in lung cancer. Study at large: Disease control was seen in 30% to 35% of patients, objective responses in about 18%.

Assay used: immunoSEQ multiplex PCR; TCRdb lists only in-frame clones, some missing. The table includes around 95,000 clones, roughly 80% detected once. The CDR3 runs to 16 residues. V lost 2 bases, J lost 1 base, and 15 bases lay in between. The V gene's germline CDR1 is SGHRS and CDR2 YFSETQ. Notes on the study in general: Once radiotherapy plus ipilimumab had been given, TCR clones derived from tumor expanded in blood.

Chemo-refractory metastatic non-small-cell lung cancer patients underwent focal radiation alongside CTLA-4 blockade with ipilimumab. In regard to this clone: Its cognate antigen is unknown.

V gene TRBV5-1 combines with J gene TRBJ1-1; unclear D gene. This TCR came from a human donor with non-small cell lung cancer who had stable disease on radiotherapy plus ipilimumab. Sequencing used peripheral blood, obtained from a patient treated with radiotherapy plus ipilimumab. CDR3 in amino acids: CASSFGSTYQNTEAFF. The DNA for the CDR3 is TGCGCCAGCAGCTTCGGGTCTACTTACCAGAACACTGAAGCTTTCTTT.